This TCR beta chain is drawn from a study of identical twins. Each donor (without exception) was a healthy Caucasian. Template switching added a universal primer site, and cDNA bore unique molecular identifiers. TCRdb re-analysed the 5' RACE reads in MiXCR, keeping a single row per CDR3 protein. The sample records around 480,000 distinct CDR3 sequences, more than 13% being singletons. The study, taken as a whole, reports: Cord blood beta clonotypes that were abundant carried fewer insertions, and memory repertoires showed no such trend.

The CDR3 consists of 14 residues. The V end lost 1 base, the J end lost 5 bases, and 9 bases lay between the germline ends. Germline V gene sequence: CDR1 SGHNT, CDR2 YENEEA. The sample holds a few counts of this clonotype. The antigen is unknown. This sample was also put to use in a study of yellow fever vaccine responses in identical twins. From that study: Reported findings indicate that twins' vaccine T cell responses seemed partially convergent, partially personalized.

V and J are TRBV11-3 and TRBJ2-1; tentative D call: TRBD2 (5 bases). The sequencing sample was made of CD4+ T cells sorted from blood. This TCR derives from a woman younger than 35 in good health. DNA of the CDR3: TGTGCCAGCAGCTTAGCGGGGATAAACAATGAGCAGTTCTTC. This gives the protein CASSLAGINNEQFF. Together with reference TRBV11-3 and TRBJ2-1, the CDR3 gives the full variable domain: EAGVVQSPRYKIIEKKQPVAFWCNPISGHNTLYWYLQNLGQGPELLIRYENEEAVDDSQLPKDRFSAERLKGVDSTLKIQPAELGDSAVYLCASSLAGINNEQFFGPGTRLTVL.